The clone carrying this T cell receptor (beta chain) has ten or more counts. Its specificity is unknown. Germline CDR1 reads MDHEN; CDR2 reads SYDVKM. Between the trimmed V and J ends, which lost 2 bases and 8 bases, there was a span of 4 bases. This CDR3 is 11 amino acids long. These data come from a study of T-cell reconstitution after alpha-beta-depleted transplantation in children. General study findings and limits: Diversity of TCRbeta at day 60 was high in some patients, arising from surviving recipient T cells and thymic progenitors. A year had passed since transplant, and T-cell counts and diversity by then came mostly from newly produced T cells. Reportedly, roughly two months post-transplant, alpha-beta T cells arose from several hundred expanded graft clones.

A library of TCRbeta sequences, prepared with unique molecular identifiers, was generated. TCRdb passed the PCR reads through MiXCR, listing each CDR3 protein once. Of about 240,000 distinct CDR3 sequences in the sample, roughly 25% are singletons; the top ten hold 2.6%. Material: PBMCs, obtained before TCRalphabeta/CD19-depleted stem cell transplant. The receptor comes from a girl aged 2-10 years with Fanconi anemia, due to receive a stem cell transplant. The chain employs TRBV28 and TRBJ2-1; D is ambiguous. As DNA, the CDR3 is TGTGCCAGCAGTTTAAGGGATGAGCAGTTCTTC. Its protein is CASSLRDEQFF.